This entry concerns a single TCR beta chain. TCRdb re-called the 5' RACE reads; one entry per CDR3 protein, DNA not given. The table for this sample gives 400,000 or so distinct CDR3 sequences. CDR1 is LNHNV, CDR2 YYDKDF, per germline (reference sequence). The CDR3 extends over 13 amino acids. This sample stems from a study of monozygotic twins with inflammatory bowel disease. The chain combines TRBV15 with TRBJ1-6. The sample was blood. The receptor comes from a human donor with ulcerative colitis or Crohn's disease, or a healthy co-twin of an affected twin (not recorded which). This CDR3 reads CATRESYNSPLHF.